This TCR beta chain was captured by sequencing in a study of radiation and T cells in renal cell carcinoma. Time point: blood 4 weeks post-SBRT, at nephrectomy. Treatment reported: 15 Gy SBRT to primary tumor, nephrectomy 4 weeks later. Nephrectomy followed 15 Gy stereotactic body radiation by 4 weeks. Serial blood draws occurred at baseline and 2 and 4 weeks post-SBRT. Assay used: immunoSEQ multiplex PCR; TCRdb lists only in-frame clones, some missing. Of about 83,000 clones in the sample, around four fifths are singletons; the top ten hold around 2.5%. CDR3 size: 14 residues. J lost 0 bases, V lost 4 bases, and 2 bases had no gene match. CDR1 is LGHNA, CDR2 YNFKEQ, per germline.

The input for sequencing was blood, taken from a patient whose treatment included radiotherapy and nephrectomy. The source is a woman aged 55-70 years with renal cell carcinoma. This rearrangement joins TRBV4-2 to TRBJ2-7, with 8 bases that match TRBD2. The CDR3 loop reads CASSPGTSSYEQYF. For the CDR3, the DNA is TGTGCCAGCAGCCCCGGGACTAGCTCCTACGAGCAGTACTTC.